This T cell receptor beta chain was found in a study of T cell responses to AZD1222 COVID-19 vaccine. Study context: Second doses were pooled across both intervals (about 4 or about 12 weeks). Study-level results: Nearly half of spike-specific TCRs reportedly target unmutated variant regions. Repertoires were collected only later (after the peak T cell response had occurred).

To note about this clone: Its antigen is unknown.

The CDR3 is 18 amino acids. Sequencing was performed with immunoSEQ multiplex PCR; in TCRdb, only in-frame clones are kept and a portion is missing. Among 90,000 to 120,000 clones, approximately 86% were seen once, and the ten largest hold 3% to 3.5%. The chain couples TRBV1 to TRBJ2-4; TRBD2 was called by the table and not checked on the DNA. TRBV1 represents a pseudogene. The sample consisted of peripheral blood, taken on day 0 of AZD1222 vaccination. The receptor comes from an adult in good health. In DNA form, the CDR3 reads TGCACCAGCAGCCAAGAGCCTAGCGGGGGCCTAGCCAAAAACATTCAGTACTTC. Its protein product is CTSSQEPSGGLAKNIQYF.